The source of this T cell receptor (beta chain) is a study of molecular identifiers for immune sequencing clone quantification. Study overall: Replicates involved a five-way split of RNA from approximately 20,000 or 100,000 naive CD8 cells, with sequencing of four. Overall study findings and caveats: Clones that had above 20 RNA copies took up over 98% of effector molecules but under 1% in naive cells.

The germline V gene has CDR1 MDHEN and CDR2 SYDVKM. CDR3 length: 15 amino acids. V was shortened by 3 bases and J by 0 bases, with 12 bases between the two germline ends. MiXCR was run by TCRdb on the PCR reads, yielding one entry per CDR3 protein. This table has 85,000 to 120,000 distinct CDR3 sequences, 35% appearing once. Sorted inputs of 20,000 to 1,000,000 cells, with 10%, 30% or 50% RNA, yielded naive CD8 libraries. This clonotype occurred a few times. Its target is unknown. The chain is built from TRBV28 and TRBJ2-7; D call uncertain. The sequenced sample consisted of naive CD8+ T cells from blood, with Jurkat cell RNA spiked in. Subset reported: FACS-sorted CD8+CD4-CCR7+CD45RA+ naive T cells. The receptor comes from a human donor in good health. Some libraries in this study had Jurkat cell RNA spiked in. DNA for the CDR3: TGTGCCAGCAGTTTTTCAATTAGAAGCTCCTACGAGCAGTACTTC. This translates into CASSFSIRSSYEQYF.